This passage covers 19 T cell receptor beta chains from one sample sequenced in a study of Ad26.COV2.S vaccination and SARS-CoV-2 variants. Treatment indicated: 15 to 20 received Ad26.COV2.S at low or high dose, single or two shots; about 5 received placebo; per-sample allocation not given. Sampling was done on day 63 after the first vaccine or placebo injection. Profiling relied on immunoSEQ multiplex PCR, and the TCRdb table lists in-frame clones only, not all of them. There are some 250,000 clones in the sample; approximately 88% occur only once, and roughly a tenth lies in the top ten. The sample consisted of peripheral blood, taken in a trial of Ad26.COV2.S vaccine versus placebo. These receptors were taken from a person between 18 and 59 years old who received the Ad26.COV2.S COVID-19 vaccine or a placebo.

The rearrangement links TRBV29-1 to TRBJ2-2, with 11 bases matching TRBD2. Per the germline V gene, CDR1 is SQVTM and CDR2 is ANQGSEA. After removal of 6 bases from V and 5 bases from J, the junction contained 8 bases not matched to a gene. The CDR3 spans 15 residues. CDR3 coding DNA: TGCAGCGTGCGCCTCGGGACTAGCGGTACCGGGGAGCTGTTTTTT. It specifies CSVRLGTSGTGELFF.

The V gene is TRBV5-1, the J gene TRBJ2-7, with D possibly being TRBD1 (6 bases). CDR1 and CDR2 (germline): SGHRS, YFSETQ. The CDR3 runs 14 residues. V was pared by 1 base and J by 2 bases, with 10 bases between. CDR3 in DNA: TGCGCCAGCAGCTTGTTACAGGGAACCTACGAGCAGTACTTC. It translates to CASSLLQGTYEQYF.

The rearrangement joins TRBV9 to TRBJ1-6; 12 bases are shared with TRBD1. CDR3 length equals 16 residues. V dropped 0 bases and J dropped 9; count of bases not matched to a gene: 4. Germline CDR1 reads SGDLS; CDR2 reads YYNGEE. The CDR3: CASSVGGTGGGSPLHF. The CDR3 DNA reads TGTGCCAGCAGCGTAGGTGGGACAGGGGGCGGTTCACCCCTCCACTTT. The full variable domain, its missing parts supplied by reference TRBV9 and TRBJ1-6, is DSGVTQTPKHLITATGQRVTLRCSPRSGDLSVYWYQQSLDQGLQFLIQYYNGEERAKGNILERFSAQQFPDLHSELNLSSLELGDSALYFCASSVGGTGGGSPLHFGNGTRLTVT.

V and J are TRBV20-1 and TRBJ1-1; D gene ambiguous. V was cut by 5 bases and J by 5 bases, with 9 bases left in between. CDR1 and CDR2 from the germline V gene are DFQATT and SNEGSKA (reference sequence). The CDR3 runs to 11 residues. The CDR3 DNA reads as TGCAGTGCTCCGGGTTGGACTGAAGCTTTCTTT. Its protein product is CSAPGWTEAFF.

This clone was found once. The genes are TRBV4-1 and TRBJ1-1, with 9 positions matching TRBD1. V shed 2 bases, J shed 5 bases, and the junction held 12 bases outside the gene matches. Germline CDR1 reads MGHRA; CDR2 reads YSYEKL. The CDR3 is 17 residues long. The CDR3 DNA follows: TGCGCCAGCAGCCAAACTTCCGGGACAGGGCGTGGGACTGAAGCTTTCTTT. Translated: CASSQTSGTGRGTEAFF.

The J gene is TRBJ2-7, the V gene TRBV9, with a tentative D call TRBD2 (6 bases). The CDR3 has 16 amino acids. Germline values: CDR1 SGDLS, CDR2 YYNGEE. Trimming pared 0 bases from V and 0 bases from J, leaving 13 bases between. In DNA, the CDR3 is TGTGCCAGCAGCGTAGGTGGGGACTTCACCTCCTACGAGCAGTACTTC. Translating gives CASSVGGDFTSYEQYF.

For this clone: Other DNA sequences of this sample code for an identical CDR3. V is TRBV7-6 and J is TRBJ1-1; 9 bases line up with TRBD1. The V segment lost 4 bases and the J segment 0 bases; nucleotides outside the gene matches: 3. CDR3 length: 15 residues. The germline gives CDR1 SGHVS, CDR2 FNYEAQ. As DNA, the CDR3 is TGTGCCAGCAGCTCGGGACAGGGAATGAACACTGAAGCTTTCTTT. It translates to CASSSGQGMNTEAFF.

This clone was seen a few times. The V and J genes are TRBV7-2 and TRBJ1-2; 10 bases align to TRBD1. The germline V gene encodes CDR1 SGHTA and CDR2 FQGNSA. This CDR3 has 15 residues. With V trimmed by 5 bases and J by 3 bases, 6 bases remained unmatched. CDR3 loop: CASSPRTGGDYGYTF. In DNA form, the CDR3 reads TGTGCCAGCAGCCCAAGGACAGGGGGAGACTATGGCTACACCTTC. The entire variable domain, with the rest obtained from reference TRBV7-2 and TRBJ1-2, is as follows: GAGVSQSPSNKVTEKGKDVELRCDPISGHTALYWYRQSLGQGLEFLIYFQGNSAPDKSGLPSDRFSAERTGGSVSTLTIQRTQQEDSAVYLCASSPRTGGDYGYTFGSGTRLTVV.

This chain joins TRBV7-6 and TRBJ2-3; D unclear. This CDR3 has 16 residues. The V gene's germline CDR1 is SGHVS and CDR2 FNYEAQ. V lost 5 bases to trimming and J lost 5 bases, with 20 bases between them. CDR3 residues: CASSAQLGPAGDTQYF. The CDR3 region has the DNA TGTGCCAGCAGCGCCCAGCTCGGCCCTGCTGGAGATACGCAGTATTTT.

This chain links TRBV6-5 with TRBJ1-1; the match to TRBD1 covers 7 bases. Trimming cost V 2 bases and J 4 bases; bases outside gene matches: 7. The CDR3 length is 15 residues. CDR1 is MNHEY, CDR2 SVGAGI, per germline. In nucleotides, the CDR3 is TGTGCCAGCAGTTACCTGGCAGGGGGAAGCACTGAAGCTTTCTTT. This encodes CASSYLAGGSTEAFF.

The chain combines TRBV19 with TRBJ2-2; D unresolved. Trimming removed 2 bases from V and 3 bases from J, with 10 bases in between. Germline CDR1 reads LNHDA; CDR2 reads SQIVND (reference sequence). The CDR3 spans 15 residues. The CDR3 region is CASSIHRSDTGELFF. Here the CDR3 DNA reads TGTGCCAGTAGTATACACCGGTCCGACACCGGGGAGCTGTTTTTT.

This chain uses TRBV27 with TRBJ2-1, with no clear D. CDR1 and CDR2 from the germline V gene are MNHEY and SMNVEV (reference sequence). V lost 4 bases and J lost 9, with 10 bases in between. CDR3 length: 12 amino acids. CDR3: CASSSPPGEQFF. DNA of the CDR3: TGTGCCAGCAGTTCTCCTCCGGGTGAGCAGTTCTTC.

The chain has TRBV27 and TRBJ2-2, with TRBD1 identical over 10 bases. With 4 bases clipped from V and 4 bases from J, the junction kept 6 bases outside the gene matches. Germline CDR1 and CDR2: MNHEY and SMNVEV (reference sequence). This CDR3 contains 16 residues. The CDR3 here is CASSSRQGAVTGELFF. In DNA, the CDR3 is TGTGCCAGCAGTTCGCGACAGGGGGCCGTCACCGGGGAGCTGTTTTTT.

This clone was counted a single time. The chain links TRBV28 to TRBJ1-1; 7 bases are shared with TRBD1. CDR3 length equals 13 residues. CDR1 and CDR2 from the germline V gene are MDHEN and SYDVKM. The junction had 11 bases not matched to a gene; V was cut back by 3 bases and J by 13 bases. CDR3 in DNA: TGTGCCAGCAGTTTTAGTGCGGACAGGAAAGGTTTCTTT. Its protein is CASSFSADRKGFF.

This sequence joins TRBV25-1 and TRBJ1-1; 7 nucleotides match TRBD1. Germline CDR1 reads MGHDK; CDR2 reads SYGVNS. V lost 4 bases, J lost 0 bases, and 2 bases stayed unmatched. The CDR3 has 14 residues. CDR3 protein: CASSGGQLNTEAFF. Here the CDR3 DNA reads TGTGCCAGCAGTGGGGGACAGCTGAACACTGAAGCTTTCTTT.

The chain is built from TRBV7-2 and TRBJ2-5, with 13 bases that match TRBD2. The trim removed 4 bases at V and 6 bases at J, leaving 5 bases unmatched. The CDR3 runs 15 residues. CDR1 is SGHTA and CDR2 is FQGNSA in the germline V gene. CDR3 in amino acids: CASSWTSGSSKTQYF. The CDR3 DNA reads as TGTGCCAGCAGCTGGACTAGCGGGAGCTCTAAGACCCAGTACTTC.

V and J are TRBV5-1 and TRBJ2-5; TRBD1 might be the D (5 bases). Trimming pared 4 bases from V and 0 bases from J, leaving 16 bases between. The CDR3 is 16 amino acids. Per the germline V gene, CDR1 is SGHRS and CDR2 is YFSETQ. CDR3 in amino acids: CASSRVPGSYQETQYF. The DNA for the CDR3 is TGCGCCAGCAGCCGGGTCCCAGGGTCGTACCAAGAGACCCAGTACTTC.

V and J are TRBV7-3 and TRBJ2-4; 10 positions match TRBD1. With V trimmed by 0 bases and J by 1 base, 12 bases remained unmatched. The CDR3 is made up of 20 amino acids. Germline CDR1 SGHTA, CDR2 FQGTGA. The CDR3 protein is CASSLTWDRGWVRAKNIQYF. The CDR3 DNA follows: TGTGCCAGCAGCTTAACCTGGGACAGGGGATGGGTTCGGGCCAAAAACATTCAGTACTTC.

The chain employs TRBV10-3 and TRBJ2-3; D could derive from TRBD1 or TRBD2 (5 bases each). Per germline, CDR1 ENHRY and CDR2 SYGVKD. This CDR3 has 13 residues. Trimming removed 8 bases from V and 4 bases from J, with 13 bases in between. The CDR3 DNA reads as TGTGCCATCGGATCCGGGGCCTCAGATACGCAGTATTTT. It encodes CAIGSGASDTQYF.